This is a list of T cell receptor beta chains from one sample in a study of OX40 agonist ivuxolimab in advanced cancers. The protocol was immunoSEQ multiplex PCR, while the TCRdb copy is restricted to in-frame clones and leaves out a portion. The sample lists tens of thousands of clones, 80% to 90% occurring once. This specimen was CD4+ or CD8+ T cells sorted from blood, taken in a trial of the OX40 agonist ivuxolimab. The receptor source for this set is an adult with an advanced solid tumor such as melanoma, head and neck, liver or kidney cancer. Each CDR3 is given with its conserved first and last residue. Size tells how often a clone was seen (once, few, many) or the class of an expanded clone, and some rows leave it out.

size: once
V: TRBV10-3
J: TRBJ1-2
CDR3: CAISESAQGEGYTF

size: -
V: TRBV6-5
J: TRBJ2-3
CDR3: CASSYSPRPTDTQYF

size: -
V: TRBV7-9
J: TRBJ2-3
CDR3: CASSSYRDTQYF

size: -
V: TRBV30
J: TRBJ2-1
CDR3: CAWSGPAGIANEQFF

size: few
V: TRBV2
J: TRBJ1-1
CDR3: CAREGGDAFF

size: -
V: TRBV9
J: TRBJ2-2
CDR3: CASSVVGGRNTGELFF

size: -
V: TRBV19
J: TRBJ1-5
CDR3: CASSIWGAGNQPQHF

size: large
V: TRBV5-6
J: TRBJ1-1
CDR3: CASSLRGTEAFF

size: once
V: TRBV29-1
J: TRBJ1-1
CDR3: CSVVLKNTEAFF

size: -
V: TRBV6-1
J: TRBJ2-7
CDR3: CASSERTIYEQYF

size: -
V: TRBV27
J: TRBJ1-1
CDR3: CASTPARNTEAFF

size: -
V: TRBV19
J: TRBJ1-2
CDR3: CASSSMVGGHGYTF

size: -
V: TRBV5-4
J: TRBJ2-3
CDR3: CASSRPLAGPDTQYF

size: -
V: TRBV7-7
J: TRBJ2-1
CDR3: CASSMGLAAYNEQFF

size: -
V: TRBV27
J: TRBJ2-1
CDR3: CASSHGTSGRNEQFF

size: -
V: TRBV5-6
J: TRBJ1-1
CDR3: CASSLATSEAFF

size: -
V: TRBV11-2
J: TRBJ1-3
CDR3: CASSPGAGRLSGNTIYF

size: -
V: TRBV7-9
J: TRBJ2-5
CDR3: CASSPSWSDSGRIQETQYF

size: -
V: TRBV13
J: TRBJ1-1
CDR3: CASITQGVGTEAFF

size: -
V: TRBV7-2
J: TRBJ2-1
CDR3: CASSLELVPFF